A selection of T cell receptor beta chains follows, all from one sample in a study of CD8 T cells in ankylosing spondylitis. TCRdb reanalysed the 5' RACE reads using MiXCR and keeps one entry per CDR3 protein. The sample shows 380,000 or so distinct CDR3 sequences, roughly 20% of them seen only once. Source material: blood, either unsorted or a sorted T cell fraction (not recorded which). The receptors come from a male donor with ankylosing spondylitis or in good health (not recorded which). CDR3s include the opening cysteine and the closing phenylalanine or tryptophan. Each record gives: V gene, D gene, clone size, J gene, CDR3 protein, CDR3 DNA. The D gene is left open where the match is weak. Clone size, where shown, is once, few, many, or a class for clones that have expanded.

TRBV20-1,TRBD1,few,TRBJ2-7,CSARTRQGGPYEQYF,TGCAGTGCGAGGACCCGACAGGGGGGACCCTACGAGCAGTACTTC
TRBV23-1,.,few,TRBJ2-6,CASSQKGPGANVLTF,TGCGCCAGCAGTCAGAAGGGCCCTGGGGCCAACGTCCTGACTTTC
TRBV28,.,.,TRBJ1-5,CASSRYPGGGLNQPQHF,TGTGCCAGCAGTCGCTATCCCGGGGGGGGATTGAATCAGCCCCAGCATTTT
TRBV12-3/TRBV12-4,.,few,TRBJ2-3,CASSPGAGGRDTQYF,TGTGCCAGCAGTCCCGGCGCAGGGGGGAGGGATACGCAGTATTTT
TRBV20-1,TRBD1,few,TRBJ2-5,CSAGGDRVKTETQYF,TGCAGTGCTGGGGGGGACAGGGTGAAGACGGAGACCCAGTACTTC
TRBV15,TRBD2,.,TRBJ2-5,CATSRESGGGETQYF,TGTGCCACCAGCAGAGAATCGGGCGGGGGGGAGACCCAGTACTTC
TRBV5-6,.,few,TRBJ2-7,CASSLGQVTYEQYF,TGTGCCAGCAGCTTGGGACAGGTGACCTACGAGCAGTACTTC
TRBV15,TRBD1,.,TRBJ2-5,CATSRIPGGSETQYF,TGTGCCACCAGCAGAATTCCAGGGGGATCGGAGACCCAGTACTTC
TRBV28,.,.,TRBJ2-7,CASSLRRGRGEQYF,TGTGCCAGCAGTTTAAGGCGGGGGCGGGGAGAGCAGTACTTC
TRBV4-1,.,.,TRBJ2-7,CASSPPGVRQYF,TGCGCCAGCAGCCCTCCGGGGGTCAGACAGTACTTC
TRBV12-3/TRBV12-4,.,.,TRBJ2-6,CASSLGARSPGANVLTF,TGTGCCAGCAGTTTAGGCGCGCGCAGCCCTGGGGCCAACGTCCTGACTTTC
TRBV11-2,.,.,TRBJ2-1,CASSLRGFPYNEQFF,TGTGCCAGCAGCTTAAGGGGCTTCCCCTACAATGAGCAGTTCTTC
TRBV20-1,TRBD1,few,TRBJ2-7,CSARVRDRYSYEQYF,TGCAGTGCTAGAGTTCGGGACAGATACTCCTACGAGCAGTACTTC
TRBV12-3/TRBV12-4,.,.,TRBJ2-3,CASARGDTQYF,TGTGCCAGTGCCCGGGGGGATACGCAGTATTTT
TRBV11-2,.,.,TRBJ2-1,CASSLRGREKFRYNEQFF,TGTGCCAGCAGCTTAAGAGGCAGGGAGAAATTCCGATACAATGAGCAGTTCTTC
TRBV4-2,.,.,TRBJ2-7,CASSQGLPSEQYF,TGTGCCAGCAGCCAAGGACTACCGAGCGAGCAGTACTTC
TRBV4-1,.,.,TRBJ2-1,CASSPPTAANEQFF,TGCGCCAGCAGCCCCCCGACAGCCGCCAATGAGCAGTTCTTC
TRBV11-2,.,.,TRBJ2-7,CASSNKLGEPSEGEQYF,TGTGCCAGCAGCAACAAACTAGGGGAGCCCTCGGAGGGCGAGCAGTACTTC
TRBV12-3/TRBV12-4,TRBD1,few,TRBJ2-1,CASSLSTGGNLNDEQFF,TGTGCCAGCAGCCTCAGCACAGGGGGCAATTTAAACGATGAGCAGTTCTTC
TRBV15,.,.,TRBJ2-5,CATSSIRGSGPETQYF,TGTGCCACCAGCAGTATACGGGGTAGCGGTCCAGAGACCCAGTACTTC
TRBV7-9,.,few,TRBJ2-1,CASSPREVDNEQFF,TGTGCCAGCAGCCCCCGTGAGGTGGACAATGAGCAGTTCTTC
TRBV11-2,TRBD1,few,TRBJ1-6,CASSLFGTESSYNSPLHF,TGTGCCAGCAGCTTATTTGGGACAGAAAGCTCCTATAATTCACCCCTCCACTTT
TRBV11-2,.,few,TRBJ2-2,CASSPSDTVSNTGELFF,TGTGCCAGCAGCCCTTCAGACACAGTTTCGAACACCGGGGAGCTGTTTTTT
TRBV11-2,.,.,TRBJ2-7,CASSPLRGEQYF,TGTGCCAGCAGCCCGCTCCGGGGCGAGCAGTACTTC
TRBV12-3/TRBV12-4,TRBD1,.,TRBJ2-7,CASSPLGTGSYEQYF,TGTGCCAGCAGCCCCCTCGGGACAGGAAGCTACGAGCAGTACTTC
TRBV29-1,TRBD1,.,TRBJ2-7,CSARQGAIYEQYF,TGCAGCGCCCGACAGGGGGCGATTTACGAGCAGTACTTC
TRBV12-3/TRBV12-4,.,.,TRBJ2-2,CASTVFGTKNTGELFF,TGTGCCAGCACAGTTTTTGGGACAAAGAACACCGGGGAGCTGTTTTTT
TRBV5-1,.,many,TRBJ2-7,CASSLEGHSSYEQYF,TGCGCCAGCAGCTTGGAAGGCCACAGTTCCTACGAGCAGTACTTC
TRBV14,TRBD2,few,TRBJ2-7,CASSPSGEYEQYF,TGTGCCAGCAGTCCTAGCGGGGAATACGAGCAGTACTTC
TRBV12-3/TRBV12-4,.,few,TRBJ1-3,CASSLFGFRNTIYF,TGTGCCAGCAGTTTGTTCGGGTTCAGAAACACCATATATTTT
TRBV28,.,.,TRBJ2-2,CASSTQGHSAGELFF,TGTGCCAGCAGTACCCAGGGACACTCAGCCGGGGAGCTGTTTTTT
TRBV12-3/TRBV12-4,TRBD2,few,TRBJ2-1,CASSLSGLAGIYNEQFF,TGTGCCAGCAGTTTAAGTGGGCTAGCGGGGATATACAATGAGCAGTTCTTC
TRBV7-3,TRBD2,few,TRBJ2-3,CASSRLGLRADTQYF,TGTGCCAGCAGCCGACTGGGACTAAGGGCAGATACGCAGTATTTT
TRBV7-9,TRBD2,few,TRBJ2-7,CASSDTSGVVYEQYF,TGTGCCAGCAGCGACACTAGCGGGGTTGTGTACGAGCAGTACTTC
TRBV10-2,TRBD2,few,TRBJ2-2,CASRELAADTGELFF,TGCGCCAGCAGGGAACTAGCGGCGGACACCGGGGAGCTGTTTTTT
TRBV4-1,TRBD1,.,TRBJ2-7,CASSKGQGVEYEQYF,TGCGCCAGCAGCAAGGGACAGGGGGTTGAGTACGAGCAGTACTTC
TRBV7-8,TRBD1,.,TRBJ2-5,CASSFLTGGEETQYF,TGTGCCAGCAGCTTTCTCACAGGGGGCGAGGAGACCCAGTACTTC
TRBV30,TRBD2,.,TRBJ2-1,CARGGGEQFF,TGTGCCCGCGGGGGGGGTGAGCAGTTCTTC
TRBV27,TRBD1,.,TRBJ2-1,CASSRPGQGEFF,TGTGCCAGCAGTAGGCCGGGACAGGGGGAGTTCTTC
TRBV7-6,.,.,TRBJ2-5,CASSRDSSGQETQYF,TGTGCCAGCAGCCGAGATAGCTCAGGGCAAGAGACCCAGTACTTC
TRBV7-8,.,.,TRBJ2-5,CASSLGFGGARETQYF,TGTGCCAGCAGCTTAGGTTTTGGGGGGGCAAGGGAGACCCAGTACTTC
TRBV24-1,.,few,TRBJ1-2,CATSDTNYGYTF,TGTGCCACCAGTGACACCAACTATGGCTACACCTTC
TRBV29-1,.,few,TRBJ2-2,CSVAGPLTGELFF,TGCAGCGTTGCCGGCCCGCTCACCGGGGAGCTGTTTTTT